This entry lists 17 T cell receptor beta chains sequenced from one sample in a study of blood T cell repertoires in COVID-19. TCRdb's table, derived via immunoSEQ multiplex PCR, lists solely in-frame clones and lacks some. This table has about 210,000 clones, about 91% appearing once. The sequenced material came from PBMCs or T cells enriched from blood (not recorded which). Receptor source: a young man with acute COVID-19.

This clone was found once. This chain joins TRBV5-1 and TRBJ2-1; 8 bases map to TRBD2. This CDR3 is 13 amino acids long. After removal of 2 bases from V and 9 bases from J, the junction contained 4 bases not matched to a gene. Germline values: CDR1 SGHRS, CDR2 YFSETQ. The CDR3 bases are TGCGCCAGCAGCTTAGCGGGAGAGGGTGAGCAGTTCTTC. This sequence encodes CASSLAGEGEQFF.

This chain uses TRBV9 with TRBJ1-2; 7 bases align to TRBD1. The CDR3 loop spans 14 amino acids. Trimming took 4 bases from V and 1 from J; bases not matched to a gene: 4. Germline lookup yields CDR1 SGDLS and CDR2 YYNGEE. Here the CDR3 reads CASSRDSFNYGYTF. CDR3 DNA sequence: TGTGCCAGCAGCCGGGACAGCTTTAACTATGGCTACACCTTC.

The rearrangement uses TRBV27 and TRBJ2-5; 7 positions match TRBD2. The V and J ends lost 4 bases and 4 bases, in that order; junction bases with no gene match: 12. CDR1 and CDR2 (germline): MNHEY, SMNVEV (reference sequence). The CDR3 loop spans 16 amino acids. The CDR3 DNA sequence: TGTGCCAGCAGTTCGGGCGTGGGGAGGGTTGGAGAGACCCAGTACTTC. Translation gives CASSSGVGRVGETQYF.

The chain combines TRBV2 with TRBJ1-2; TRBD1 is a possible D gene (6 bases). The length of the CDR3 is 14 residues. Trimming removed 6 bases from V and 1 base from J, with 12 bases in between. Germline CDR1 is SNHLY and CDR2 is FYNNEI. The CDR3 DNA reads as TGTGCCAGCAGAGAGGGGGGGAGTAACTATGGCTACACCTTC. It yields the protein CASREGGSNYGYTF.

This clone was picked up one time. The J gene is TRBJ2-1, the V gene TRBV7-3; TRBD2 agrees at 14 bases. CDR1 is SGHTA and CDR2 is FQGTGA in the germline V gene. The CDR3 has 19 residues. The V segment lost 5 bases and the J segment 12 bases; nucleotides outside the gene matches: 21. CDR3 amino acids: CASSPSPPGLAGDSSGQFF. CDR3 nucleotide sequence: TGTGCCAGCAGCCCAAGCCCGCCGGGACTAGCGGGAGATTCTTCTGGGCAGTTCTTC.

In DNA form, the CDR3 reads TGTGCCAGTAGTATAGTTAGGACAGGGGGCCATCAGCCCCAGCATTTT. Encoded protein: CASSIVRTGGHQPQHF. The rearrangement links TRBV19 to TRBJ1-5; 11 nucleotides align to TRBD1. Per the germline V gene, CDR1 is LNHDA and CDR2 is SQIVND (reference sequence). This CDR3 has 16 residues. V lost 1 base and J lost 5; bases outside the gene matches: 4.

Regarding this clone: Other DNA sequences in the same sample also yield this CDR3. The chain couples TRBV19 to TRBJ1-1; no reliable D call. This CDR3 comprises 13 residues. V dropped 3 bases and J dropped 1 base, with 6 bases sitting between them. Germline assignment: CDR1 LNHDA and CDR2 SQIVND (reference sequence). The CDR3 nucleotides read TGTGCCAGTAGTATTAGCGGGAACACTGAAGCTTTCTTT. This encodes CASSISGNTEAFF.

This chain uses TRBV6-5 with TRBJ2-2; TRBD1 aligns across 11 bases. This CDR3 comprises 15 residues. CDR1 is MNHEY, CDR2 SVGAGI, per germline. V lost 8 bases and J lost 5; bases outside the gene matches: 7. The chain's CDR3 is CASVGTGGITGELFF. In nucleotides, the CDR3 is TGTGCCAGCGTGGGGACAGGGGGTATTACCGGGGAGCTGTTTTTT.

The chain carries TRBV7-9 and TRBJ2-4; 8 nucleotides match TRBD1. The CDR3 has 16 residues. CDR1 SEHNR and CDR2 FQNEAQ come from the germline V gene (reference sequence). Trimming cost V 7 bases and J 0 bases; bases outside gene matches: 8. CDR3: CASNTQGDLAKNIQYF. The DNA of the CDR3 is TGTGCCAGCAACACACAGGGGGACTTAGCCAAAAACATTCAGTACTTC.

The V and J genes are TRBV5-6 and TRBJ2-1, with TRBD2 identical over 11 bases. Per the germline V gene, CDR1 is SGHDT and CDR2 is YYEEEE. The CDR3 length is 17 residues. With 0 bases clipped from V and 9 bases from J, the junction kept 11 bases outside the gene matches. CDR3 residues: CASSLAGTSGKRAEQFF. The CDR3 coding sequence is TGTGCCAGCAGCTTGGCGGGGACTAGCGGTAAAAGGGCTGAGCAGTTCTTC.

Points on this clone: The germline gene is not matched at one end of the junction; a read error may be the cause. This chain connects TRBV12-5 to TRBJ1-4, with unresolved D. The germline V gene encodes CDR1 LGHNT and CDR2 FRNRAP. This CDR3 contains 16 residues. The CDR3, as DNA: TGTGCTAGTGGTTTGGTACTGGGAGGTACTAGTGAAAAACTGTTTTTT. Its translation: CASGLVLGGTSEKLFF.

The rearrangement uses TRBV2 and TRBJ2-7; 9 bases fit TRBD2. CDR1 and CDR2 from the germline V gene are SNHLY and FYNNEI. The V segment lost 2 bases and the J segment 7 bases; nucleotides outside the gene matches: 3. The CDR3 is made up of 13 amino acids. The CDR3 region is CASSERLAGEQYF. CDR3 nucleotide sequence: TGTGCCAGCAGTGAAAGGCTAGCGGGAGAGCAGTACTTC.

The chain links TRBV5-6 to TRBJ1-2; weak D call: TRBD1 (6 bases). The CDR3 covers 15 residues. V was trimmed by 2 bases and J by 3 bases, leaving 14 bases between them. Looked up from germline, CDR1 is SGHDT and CDR2 is YYEEEE. DNA of the CDR3: TGTGCCAGCAGCTTTTGGACAGTGGGGGACTATGGCTACACCTTC. This gives the protein CASSFWTVGDYGYTF.

The chain joins TRBV7-3 to TRBJ2-5, with 8 bases identical to TRBD1. Germline CDR1 and CDR2: SGHTA and FQGTGA. CDR3 length: 14 amino acids. The junction had 7 bases not matched to a gene; V was cut back by 2 bases and J by 8 bases. CDR3 sequence (DNA): TGTGCCAGCAGCTTAGGGCCAGGGGGCGAAACCCAGTACTTC. Translated: CASSLGPGGETQYF. Full variable domain (missing parts from reference TRBV7-3 and TRBJ2-5): GAGVSQTPSNKVTEKGKYVELRCDPISGHTALYWYRQSLGQGPEFLIYFQGTGAADDSGLPNDRFFAVRPEGSVSTLKIQRTERGDSAVYLCASSLGPGGETQYFGPGTRLLVL.

J is TRBJ2-1 and V is TRBV5-5, with D possibly being TRBD2 (6 bases). Germline loops: CDR1 SGHKS, CDR2 YYEKEE (reference sequence). This CDR3 contains 15 residues. Trimming took off 0 bases at V and 5 bases at J, with 12 bases between the two ends. CDR3 residues: CASSLVTSTNNEQFF. CDR3 in DNA: TGTGCCAGCAGCTTGGTGACTAGTACCAACAATGAGCAGTTCTTC. The full variable domain, completed using reference TRBV5-5 and TRBJ2-1, is DAGVTQSPTHLIKTRGQQVTLRCSPISGHKSVSWYQQVLGQGPQFIFQYYEKEERGRGNFPDRFSARQFPNYSSELNVNALLLGDSALYLCASSLVTSTNNEQFFGPGTRLTVL.

V and J are TRBV5-4 and TRBJ1-1, with 7 bases matching TRBD1. V gave up 4 bases and J gave up 3 bases; unmatched junction bases: 12. CDR1 SGHNT and CDR2 YYREEE come from the germline V gene (reference sequence). The CDR3 runs 16 residues. The CDR3 DNA reads as TGTGCCAGCAGCCCCTCGACAGGGACAGTGGACACTGAAGCTTTCTTT. This sequence encodes CASSPSTGTVDTEAFF.

V usage is TRBV11-3 and J usage is TRBJ2-1; possible D gene TRBD1, 5 bases. CDR1 and CDR2 from the germline V gene are SGHNT and YENEEA. With 2 bases removed from V and 10 bases from J, the gap between germline ends came to 12 bases. There are 13 residues in the CDR3. CDR3 sequence: CASSLRARTEQFF. As DNA, the CDR3 is TGTGCCAGCAGCTTACGGGCGCGGACAGAGCAGTTCTTC. Full variable domain (rest looked up from reference TRBV11-3 and TRBJ2-1): EAGVVQSPRYKIIEKKQPVAFWCNPISGHNTLYWYLQNLGQGPELLIRYENEEAVDDSQLPKDRFSAERLKGVDSTLKIQPAELGDSAVYLCASSLRARTEQFFGPGTRLTVL.